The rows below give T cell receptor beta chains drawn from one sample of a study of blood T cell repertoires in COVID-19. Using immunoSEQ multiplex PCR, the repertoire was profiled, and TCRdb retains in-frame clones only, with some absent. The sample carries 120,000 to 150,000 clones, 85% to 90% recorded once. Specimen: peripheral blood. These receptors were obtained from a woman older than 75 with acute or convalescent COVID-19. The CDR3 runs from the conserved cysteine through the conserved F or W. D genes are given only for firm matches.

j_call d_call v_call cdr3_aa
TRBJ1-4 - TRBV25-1 CASSDATGEDEKLFF
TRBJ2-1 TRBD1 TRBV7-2 CASNEPGQGTFEQFF
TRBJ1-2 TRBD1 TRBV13 CASSLARQGGGYTF
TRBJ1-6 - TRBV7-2 CASSLGPRSNNSPLHF
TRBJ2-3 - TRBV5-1 CASSFEGSTDTQYF
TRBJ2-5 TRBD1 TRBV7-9 CASSKGTGGGETQYF
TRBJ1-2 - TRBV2 CASNYSPNYGYTF
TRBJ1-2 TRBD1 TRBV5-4 CASSSQGALANYGYTF
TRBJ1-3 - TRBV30 CAHSGGIGNTIYF
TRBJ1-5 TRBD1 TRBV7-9 CASSSTTGTGNQPQHF
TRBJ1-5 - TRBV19 CASSINRGNQPQHF
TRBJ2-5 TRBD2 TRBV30 CAWSQAGLFLQTQYF
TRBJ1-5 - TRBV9 CAIPTRGNQPQHF
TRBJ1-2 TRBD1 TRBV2 CASTAESGGLGYTF
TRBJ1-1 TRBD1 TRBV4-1 CASSQGTGGYKPNTEAFF
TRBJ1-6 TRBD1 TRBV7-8 CASSSWTGRGSSPLHF
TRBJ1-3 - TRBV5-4 CASSFGGSGNTIYF
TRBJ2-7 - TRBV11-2 CASSSQIYYEQYF
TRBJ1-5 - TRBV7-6 CASSSTGEFQWGNQPQHF
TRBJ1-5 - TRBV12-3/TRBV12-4 CASSFGGGSPQHF
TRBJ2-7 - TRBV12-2 CASRLAGRGWYEQYF
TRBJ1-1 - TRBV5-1 CASSFLTADTEAFF
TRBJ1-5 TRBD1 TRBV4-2 CASSHITGVGQPQHF
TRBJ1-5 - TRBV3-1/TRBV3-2 CASSRRDSNQPQHF
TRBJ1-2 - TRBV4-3 CASSQRQGLGYTF
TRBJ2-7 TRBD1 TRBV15 CATSRVGQGPWKQYF
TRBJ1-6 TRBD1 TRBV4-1 CASSPGPGQGNSPLHF
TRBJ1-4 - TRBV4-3 CASSQDGQGGEKLFF
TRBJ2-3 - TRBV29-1 CSVEGLAGRTDTQYF
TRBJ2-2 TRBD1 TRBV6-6 CASSTPTGMSTGELFF
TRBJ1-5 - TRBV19 CASSMAFGGRAQPQHF
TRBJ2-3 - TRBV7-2 CASSLVWGDSGTDTQYF
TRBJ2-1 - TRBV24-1 CATSDLRDNNEQFF
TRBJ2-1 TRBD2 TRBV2 CASSGTSGLFIDEQFF